Listed below are T cell receptor beta chains from one sample, sequenced in a study of T cell changes during pregnancy in multiple sclerosis. TCRdb keeps only in-frame clones here, not all; method: immunoSEQ multiplex PCR. Of 40,000 to 55,000 clones listed, roughly 92% are singletons. The specimen comprised CD4+ T cells from peripheral blood mononuclear cells, sampled before pregnancy. These receptors originate from a female donor with multiple sclerosis, enrolled in a pregnancy study. CDR3s include the opening cysteine and the closing phenylalanine or tryptophan. The D gene is left open where the match is weak. Size tells how often a clone was seen (once, few, many) or the class of an expanded clone, and some rows leave it out.

d_gene	abundance	v_gene	j_gene	CDR3aa	CDR3nt
NA	NA	TRBV7-9	TRBJ2-2	CASSLERRFDFANTGELFF	TGTGCCAGCAGCTTAGAACGGCGATTTGACTTCGCGAACACCGGGGAGCTGTTTTTT
TRBD2	once	TRBV4-2	TRBJ2-2	CASSQGPGLAGVEGELFF	TGTGCCAGCAGCCAAGGCCCCGGGCTAGCGGGAGTAGAAGGGGAGCTGTTTTTT
NA	NA	TRBV4-3	TRBJ1-5	CASSQGVGGRQPQHF	TGCGCCAGCAGCCAAGGGGTCGGGGGGCGTCAGCCCCAGCATTTT
NA	NA	TRBV30	TRBJ2-7	CAWSVEGRYEQYF	TGTGCCTGGAGTGTTGAGGGAAGGTACGAGCAGTACTTC
NA	NA	TRBV10-2	TRBJ2-7	CASSEGRVRSYEQYF	TGCGCCAGCAGCGAGGGCAGGGTGAGGTCCTACGAGCAGTACTTC
TRBD1	NA	TRBV5-1	TRBJ2-1	CASREGTGGLGEQFF	TGCGCCAGCAGGGAAGGGACAGGGGGCTTGGGTGAGCAGTTCTTC
TRBD2	NA	TRBV5-6	TRBJ2-5	CASSLTGGGIGTQYF	TGTGCCAGCAGCCTAACGGGCGGGGGGATTGGGACCCAGTACTTC
NA	NA	TRBV7-9	TRBJ2-4	CASSREVGKVRNIQYF	TGTGCCAGCAGCCGAGAGGTCGGCAAGGTTCGTAACATTCAGTACTTC
TRBD1	NA	TRBV2	TRBJ2-1	CASHGLRDRGYNEQFF	TGTGCCAGCCACGGCCTCCGGGACAGGGGTTACAATGAGCAGTTCTTC
NA	NA	TRBV30	TRBJ1-5	CAWTGGSNQPQHF	TGTGCCTGGACGGGGGGCAGCAATCAGCCCCAGCATTTT
TRBD2	NA	TRBV5-1	TRBJ2-1	CASSSNPGGLAEQFF	TGCGCCAGCAGCTCGAACCCGGGAGGGTTAGCTGAGCAGTTCTTC
NA	NA	TRBV5-4	TRBJ2-1	CASNFKAGVGEQFF	TGTGCCAGCAACTTCAAGGCAGGGGTAGGGGAGCAGTTCTTC
NA	NA	TRBV7-8	TRBJ1-5	CASSLFSLNQPQHF	TGTGCCAGCAGCTTATTCTCCCTCAATCAGCCCCAGCATTTT
TRBD1	NA	TRBV30	TRBJ2-7	CAGTGGTYEQYF	TGTGCCGGAACAGGGGGGACCTACGAGCAGTACTTC
TRBD2	NA	TRBV6-4	TRBJ2-2	CASSAGTSTGELFF	TGTGCCAGCAGCGCCGGGACTAGCACCGGGGAGCTGTTTTTT
NA	NA	TRBV4-1	TRBJ1-3	CASSQGRYGNTIYF	TGCGCCAGCAGCCAGGGCAGGTATGGAAACACCATATATTTT
TRBD1	NA	TRBV5-4	TRBJ1-1	CASSLGGQGAAVNTEAFF	TGTGCCAGCAGCTTGGGGGGACAGGGGGCGGCAGTGAACACTGAAGCTTTCTTT
NA	NA	TRBV2	TRBJ2-7	CASSERGPGSYEQYF	TGTGCCAGCAGTGAAAGAGGTCCGGGCTCCTACGAGCAGTACTTC
NA	NA	TRBV27	TRBJ2-3	CASSQQGPSTDTQYF	TGTGCCAGCAGTCAACAGGGTCCTAGCACAGATACGCAGTATTTT
TRBD1	NA	TRBV6-6	TRBJ2-1	CASSYRDRGQGNEQFF	TGTGCCAGCAGTTACCGGGACAGGGGGCAAGGCAATGAGCAGTTCTTC
TRBD2	NA	TRBV5-1	TRBJ2-7	CASSLVAGVREQYF	TGCGCCAGCAGCTTGGTGGCGGGAGTGCGCGAGCAGTACTTC
NA	NA	TRBV7-9	TRBJ2-7	CASSLTSPYEQYF	TGTGCCAGCAGCTTGACTAGTCCCTACGAGCAGTACTTC
NA	NA	TRBV12-5	TRBJ2-1	CASGARDNEQFF	TGTGCTAGTGGCGCTAGAGACAATGAGCAGTTCTTC
NA	NA	TRBV5-1	TRBJ1-3	CASSLSGGNTIYF	TGCGCCAGCAGCTTATCAGGGGGAAACACCATATATTTT
TRBD1	NA	TRBV18	TRBJ1-2	CASSPDLGQGYYGYTF	TGTGCCAGCTCACCCGACCTCGGACAGGGCTACTATGGCTACACCTTC
TRBD1	NA	TRBV19	TRBJ2-7	CASSTPGQKTYEQYF	TGTGCCAGTAGTACCCCGGGACAGAAGACCTACGAGCAGTACTTC
TRBD1	once	TRBV6-5	TRBJ2-7	CASSYTRQGRYEQYF	TGTGCCAGCAGTTACACGAGACAGGGTAGGTACGAGCAGTACTTC
NA	NA	TRBV21-1	TRBJ2-2	CASSKASSGLPGELFF	TGTGCCAGCAGCAAAGCCTCGTCAGGTCTACCCGGGGAGCTGTTTTTT
NA	NA	TRBV21-1	TRBJ2-2	CASSTRLAGKCTGELFF	TGTGCCAGCAGCACCCGACTAGCGGGAAAATGTACCGGGGAGCTGTTTTTT
TRBD1	NA	TRBV19	TRBJ1-5	CASSTPDRGSNQPQHF	TGTGCCAGTAGTACCCCGGACAGGGGAAGCAATCAGCCCCAGCATTTT
TRBD1	NA	TRBV2	TRBJ1-5	CASRPGQGLPSNQPQHF	TGTGCCAGCCGGCCAGGACAGGGACTCCCGAGCAATCAGCCCCAGCATTTT
TRBD1	NA	TRBV28	TRBJ1-2	CASSVTGTGGRGYTF	TGTGCCAGCAGTGTCACAGGGACAGGGGGCAGGGGCTACACCTTC
TRBD1	NA	TRBV15	TRBJ2-7	CATSRDRTGQREQYF	TGTGCCACCAGCAGAGATAGGACAGGGCAGCGCGAGCAGTACTTC
NA	NA	TRBV7-2	TRBJ2-7	CASSREGQDYEQYF	TGTGCCAGCAGCCGAGAGGGACAAGACTACGAGCAGTACTTC
TRBD1	few	TRBV18	TRBJ1-1	CASSPSGGNTEAFF	TGTGCCAGCTCACCATCAGGGGGAAACACTGAAGCTTTCTTT
NA	NA	TRBV14	TRBJ1-1	CASSQVHTGRRAEAFF	TGTGCCAGCAGCCAAGTGCACACAGGTCGACGCGCTGAAGCTTTCTTT
NA	NA	TRBV13	TRBJ2-2	CASSLPGVGNTGELFF	TGTGCCAGCAGCTTACCGGGGGTAGGGAACACCGGGGAGCTGTTTTTT
TRBD2	NA	TRBV30	TRBJ2-1	CAGASGRSSYNEQFF	TGTGCCGGCGCTAGCGGGAGGTCCTCCTACAATGAGCAGTTCTTC
TRBD1	NA	TRBV28	TRBJ1-2	CASSPLGTGGFYGYTF	TGTGCCAGCAGTCCCCTAGGGACAGGGGGATTTTATGGCTACACCTTC
NA	once	TRBV30	TRBJ1-2	CAWWGGQGLDYGYTF	TGTGCCTGGTGGGGAGGGCAGGGGTTAGACTATGGCTACACCTTC
TRBD1	once	TRBV6-6	TRBJ1-4	CASTFTGTANEKLFF	TGTGCCAGCACCTTCACCGGGACAGCAAATGAAAAACTGTTTTTT
TRBD2	few	TRBV5-1	TRBJ2-3	CASSLAAAGADTQYF	TGCGCCAGCAGCTTGGCCGCAGCGGGAGCAGATACGCAGTATTTT
TRBD1	NA	TRBV27	TRBJ2-7	CASSLDRGHSYEQYF	TGTGCCAGCAGTTTAGACAGGGGGCATTCTTACGAGCAGTACTTC
TRBD1	NA	TRBV18	TRBJ1-2	CASSPLGQANYGYTF	TGTGCCAGCTCACCACTGGGACAGGCTAACTATGGCTACACCTTC
TRBD2	NA	TRBV7-2	TRBJ2-1	CASSLERLAGAYNEQFF	TGTGCCAGCAGCTTAGAGAGGCTAGCGGGAGCCTACAATGAGCAGTTCTTC
TRBD2	NA	TRBV4-3	TRBJ2-7	CASSQDQLAGGEQYF	TGCGCCAGCAGCCAAGATCAACTAGCGGGAGGCGAGCAGTACTTC
NA	NA	TRBV7-2	TRBJ2-5	CASSLLEEWYQETQYF	TGTGCCAGCAGCTTACTAGAGGAGTGGTACCAAGAGACCCAGTACTTC
TRBD2	few	TRBV4-2	TRBJ2-7	CASSRGLALRRSHEQYF	TGTGCCAGCAGCCGAGGACTAGCTCTCCGAAGGAGCCACGAGCAGTACTTC
TRBD1	NA	TRBV5-1	TRBJ1-1	CASSVGTGTNTEAFF	TGCGCCAGCAGCGTTGGGACAGGGACGAACACTGAAGCTTTCTTT
NA	NA	TRBV28	TRBJ1-1	CASSLLYTEAFF	TGTGCCAGCAGTTTACTCTATACTGAAGCTTTCTTT
NA	NA	TRBV30	TRBJ2-7	CAWSDGGLLYEQYF	TGTGCCTGGAGTGACGGGGGGCTCCTTTACGAGCAGTACTTC
NA	NA	TRBV5-1	TRBJ2-5	CASSSSAGETQYF	TGCGCCAGCAGCAGCAGCGCTGGAGAGACCCAGTACTTC
NA	NA	TRBV5-1	TRBJ2-2	CASSLGLANTGELFF	TGCGCCAGCAGCTTGGGGCTAGCGAACACCGGGGAGCTGTTTTTT
NA	NA	TRBV4-1	TRBJ1-4	CASSPYPISTNEKLFF	TGCGCCAGCAGCCCTTACCCTATTTCAACTAATGAAAAACTGTTTTTT
NA	NA	TRBV2	TRBJ1-3	CASSEASGYGNTIYF	TGTGCCAGCAGTGAAGCCTCAGGGTACGGAAACACCATATATTTT
TRBD1	once	TRBV5-4	TRBJ2-5	CASSPGTEETQYF	TGTGCCAGCAGCCCCGGGACAGAAGAGACCCAGTACTTC
NA	NA	TRBV4-3	TRBJ1-2	CASSQVGGGYNYGYTF	TGCGCCAGCAGCCAAGTTGGGGGAGGCTACAACTATGGCTACACCTTC